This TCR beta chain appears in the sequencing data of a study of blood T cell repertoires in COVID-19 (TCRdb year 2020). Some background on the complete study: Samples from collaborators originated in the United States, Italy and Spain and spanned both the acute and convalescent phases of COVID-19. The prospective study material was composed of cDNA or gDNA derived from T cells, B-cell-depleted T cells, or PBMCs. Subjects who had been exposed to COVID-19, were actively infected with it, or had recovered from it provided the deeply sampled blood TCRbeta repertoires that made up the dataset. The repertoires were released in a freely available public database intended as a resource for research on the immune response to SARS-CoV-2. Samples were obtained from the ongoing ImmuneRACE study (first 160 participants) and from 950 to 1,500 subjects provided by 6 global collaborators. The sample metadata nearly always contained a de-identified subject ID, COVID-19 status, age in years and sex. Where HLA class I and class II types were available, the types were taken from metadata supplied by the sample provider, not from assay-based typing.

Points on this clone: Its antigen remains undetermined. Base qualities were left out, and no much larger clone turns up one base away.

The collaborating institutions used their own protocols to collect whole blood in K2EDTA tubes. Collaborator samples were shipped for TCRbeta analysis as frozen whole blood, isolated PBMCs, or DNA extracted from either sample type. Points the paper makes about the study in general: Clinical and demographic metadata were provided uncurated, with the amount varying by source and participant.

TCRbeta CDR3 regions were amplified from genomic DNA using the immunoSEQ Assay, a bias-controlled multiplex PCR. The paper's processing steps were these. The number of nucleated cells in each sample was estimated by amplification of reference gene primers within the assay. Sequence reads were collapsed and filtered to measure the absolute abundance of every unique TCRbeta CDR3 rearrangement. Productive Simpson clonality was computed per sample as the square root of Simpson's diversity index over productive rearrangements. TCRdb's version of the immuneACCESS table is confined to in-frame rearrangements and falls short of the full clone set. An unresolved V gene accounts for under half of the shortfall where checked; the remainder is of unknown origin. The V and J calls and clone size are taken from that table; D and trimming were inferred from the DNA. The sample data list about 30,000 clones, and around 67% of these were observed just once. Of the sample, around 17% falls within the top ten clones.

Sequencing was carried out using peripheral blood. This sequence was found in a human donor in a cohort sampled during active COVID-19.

The CDR3 has the sequence CASSFSEDTQYF. The nucleotides are TGTGCCAGCAGCTTTAGTGAAGATACGCAGTATTTT. The chain uses TRBV5-4 and TRBJ2-3; no D segment can be confidently identified. V is cut by 2 bases and J by 5 bases, and the space between the germline ends is 6 bases. For CDR1 and CDR2, the germline V gene (reference sequence) lists SGHNT and YYREEE. The CDR3 measures 12 amino acids from cysteine to phenylalanine. The only DNA kept is the CDR3, 36 bases in frame from the first base.